The entry that follows covers one TCR beta chain sequence. Its antigen is unknown. The data are from a study of CXCR4 blockade with PD-1 therapy in pancreatic cancer. The CDR3 has 12 amino acids. Germline CDR1 is MGHDK and CDR2 is SYGVNS. V lost 7 bases and J lost 4, with 10 bases in between. Study-level results: Convergent selection by common tumor antigens was suggested by nucleotide rearrangement counts.

Using immunoSEQ multiplex PCR, the repertoire was profiled, and TCRdb retains in-frame clones only, with some absent. The profile shows thousands of clones, 48% of them singletons. The receptor was derived from a human donor with pancreatic ductal adenocarcinoma. The chain combines TRBV25-1 with TRBJ2-5, with D uncertain. Sample: tumor tissue. This CDR3 reads CASKWDTETQYF. In nucleotides, the CDR3 is TGTGCCAGCAAATGGGATACAGAGACCCAGTACTTC.